These 25 T cell receptor beta chains were sequenced from one sample in a study of multiple sclerosis patients with progressive multifocal leukoencephalopathy. Time point of the sample: before natalizumab initiation. Clones were read by immunoSEQ multiplex PCR, and TCRdb kept only the in-frame ones, dropping some. This sample has fewer than 35,000 clones, with approximately 91% found just once. Sequencing was carried out using PBMCs. The receptors stem from a human donor with multiple sclerosis.

J is TRBJ1-5 and V is TRBV18; 7 positions match TRBD1. CDR1 and CDR2 (germline): KGHSH, LQKENI. V lost 3 bases and J lost 6; bases outside the gene matches: 8. This CDR3 has 15 amino acids. CDR3 amino acids: CASSPQQGFGQPQHF. As DNA, the CDR3 is TGTGCCAGCTCACCTCAACAGGGGTTCGGTCAGCCCCAGCATTTT.

The chain joins TRBV6-1 to TRBJ1-5; 8 bases agree with TRBD1. The V segment lost 9 bases and the J segment 6 bases; nucleotides outside the gene matches: 13. This CDR3 contains 15 residues. Germline V gene sequence: CDR1 MNHNS, CDR2 SASEGT. For the CDR3, the DNA is TGTGCCAGTGTGGGGGGACAGGACATGATTCAGCCCCAGCATTTT. It specifies CASVGGQDMIQPQHF.

The chain joins TRBV4-3 to TRBJ1-1; maybe TRBD1 (5 bases). CDR3 length: 15 residues. The V and J ends lost 1 base and 3 bases respectively, with 12 bases between them. Per germline, CDR1 LGHNA and CDR2 YSLEER. The CDR3, as DNA: TGCGCCAGCAGCCAAGGCGGGGGGGGAGACACTGAAGCTTTCTTT. Its translation: CASSQGGGGDTEAFF.

This chain's CDR3 is CASSWMWDSPLHF. The DNA of the CDR3 is TGTGCCAGCAGCTGGATGTGGGATTCACCCCTCCACTTT. The chain links TRBV7-2 to TRBJ1-6, with D hard to call. V dropped 4 bases and J dropped 8 bases, with 9 bases sitting between them. This CDR3 is 13 amino acids long. The germline CDR1 and CDR2 sequences are SGHTA and FQGNSA.

The V gene is TRBV10-3, the J gene TRBJ2-4; tentatively, D is TRBD1 or TRBD2 (6 bases each). The V and J ends lost 4 bases and 8 bases respectively, with 18 bases between them. Germline V gives CDR1 ENHRY, CDR2 SYGVKD. The CDR3 is 15 residues long. The CDR3 DNA follows: TGTGCCATCAGTGCGAACAGAGGGGGGAAAGACATTCAGTACTTC. It encodes CAISANRGGKDIQYF.

This chain connects TRBV19 to TRBJ2-1, with 8 positions matching TRBD2. Germline CDR1 LNHDA, CDR2 SQIVND (reference sequence). There are 14 residues in the CDR3. Unmatched junction bases numbered 1, after V lost 6 bases and J lost 0 bases. The CDR3 DNA reads as TGTGCCAGTAGACTAGCGGCCTCCTACAATGAGCAGTTCTTC. Amino acids: CASRLAASYNEQFF.

The V call is TRBV4-3, the J call TRBJ1-4, with 9 bases identical to TRBD1. The CDR3 totals 16 residues. Germline CDR1 and CDR2: LGHNA and YSLEER. The ends lost 3 bases at V and 8 bases at J; junction bases unmatched: 10. The CDR3 nucleotides are TGCGCCAGCAGCCAGTTACCCGGGACAGGGCCAGAAAAACTGTTTTTT. Protein sequence: CASSQLPGTGPEKLFF.

The chain employs TRBV6-1 and TRBJ2-4, with a possible D match to TRBD2 (5 bases). CDR3 length: 16 residues. Trimming took 2 bases from V and 2 from J, leaving 13 bases between them. Germline-derived CDR1 and CDR2 are MNHNS and SASEGT. CDR3 loop: CASSEIRGTTKNIQYF. CDR3 sequence (DNA): TGTGCCAGCAGTGAAATTCGGGGAACTACCAAAAACATTCAGTACTTC.

This chain uses TRBV4-3 with TRBJ2-1, with 10 bases aligning to TRBD2. The CDR3 sequence is 16 residues long. CDR1 is LGHNA and CDR2 is YSLEER in the germline V gene. The V segment lost 0 bases and the J segment 5 bases; nucleotides outside the gene matches: 4. CDR3 loop: CASSQERTSGNNEQFF. The CDR3 region has the DNA TGCGCCAGCAGCCAAGAGAGGACTAGCGGCAACAATGAGCAGTTCTTC.

The DNA of the CDR3 is TGTGCCAGCAGTTCTAGTTCCGGGGAGCTGTTTTTT. This translates into CASSSSSGELFF. The gene calls are TRBV5-4 and TRBJ2-2; D is unresolved. V lost 5 bases and J lost 6, with 8 bases in between. The CDR3 totals 12 residues. Germline V lookup: CDR1 SGHNT, CDR2 YYREEE (reference sequence).

This clone was observed once. V and J are TRBV5-1 and TRBJ2-3, with 12 bases identical to TRBD2. With V trimmed by 9 bases and J by 2 bases, 16 bases remained unmatched. The CDR3 is 18 residues long. Germline CDR1 is SGHRS and CDR2 is YFSETQ. CDR3 DNA: TGCGCCAACCGCCACAGGACTAGCGGGAAAAAGGACACAGATACGCAGTATTTT. Its translation is CANRHRTSGKKDTDTQYF.

There are a few counts of this clone. This chain links TRBV6-5 with TRBJ1-2; 11 bases align to TRBD1. V gave up 2 bases and J gave up 4 bases; unmatched junction bases: 6. There are 16 residues in the CDR3. Germline CDR1 and CDR2: MNHEY and SVGAGI. CDR3 nucleotide sequence: TGTGCCAGCAGTTACCTCAGGACAGGGGGCGGCTATGGCTACACCTTC. Encoded protein: CASSYLRTGGGYGYTF.

V gene TRBV7-9 combines with J gene TRBJ2-7; TRBD2 might be the D (5 bases). This CDR3 has 13 amino acids. V was trimmed by 5 bases and J by 7 bases, leaving 15 bases between them. Germline values: CDR1 SEHNR, CDR2 FQNEAQ (reference sequence). The CDR3 DNA sequence: TGTGCCAGCAGCGACCCACTAGGTAGGGAGCAGTACTTC. Translated: CASSDPLGREQYF. Drawing the rest from reference TRBV7-9 and TRBJ2-7, the complete variable domain is DTGVSQNPRHKITKRGQNVTFRCDPISEHNRLYWYRQTLGQGPEFLTYFQNEAQLEKSRLLSDRFSAERPKGSFSTLEIQRTEQGDSAMYLCASSDPLGREQYFGPGTRLTVT.

This clone has only one observation. The V gene is TRBV4-2, the J gene TRBJ2-5; D gene uncertain. Germline CDR1 is LGHNA and CDR2 is YNFKEQ. Trimming shortened V by 2 bases and J by 5 bases, and 9 bases separated the two germline ends. The CDR3 contains 13 residues. This CDR3 reads CASSQSTRETQYF. In DNA form, the CDR3 reads TGTGCCAGCAGCCAAAGTACCCGGGAGACCCAGTACTTC.

This clone was picked up one time. V and J are TRBV10-3 and TRBJ1-5, with D possibly TRBD1 on 6 matching bases. The V gene's germline CDR1 is ENHRY and CDR2 SYGVKD. The germline V and J ends were trimmed by 4 bases and 5 bases, with 9 bases remaining between them. The CDR3 sequence is 13 residues long. The CDR3 spells CAISGGAYQPQHF. In nucleotides, the CDR3 is TGTGCCATCAGTGGGGGGGCCTATCAGCCCCAGCATTTT.

This clone was counted a single time. V is TRBV27 and J is TRBJ1-1; a possible D gene is TRBD1 (5 bases). Germline loops: CDR1 MNHEY, CDR2 SMNVEV (reference sequence). V shed 6 bases and J shed 4 bases, with 12 bases lying between them. The CDR3 sequence is 13 residues long. CDR3 in DNA: TGTGCCAGCAGCCTCCGGGGCTCCACTGAAGCTTTCTTT. Protein product: CASSLRGSTEAFF.

The rearrangement links TRBV2 to TRBJ2-2; 11 bases fit TRBD2. The CDR3 length is 14 residues. Germline assignment: CDR1 SNHLY and CDR2 FYNNEI. CDR3 nucleotides: TGTGGTCCACTAGCGGGAGATGGCACCGGGGAGCTGTTTTTT. This translates into CGPLAGDGTGELFF.

The chain has TRBV9 and TRBJ1-2; D may be TRBD1 (5 bases). Germline CDR1 and CDR2: SGDLS and YYNGEE. CDR3 length: 14 residues. V lost 7 bases and J 8 bases, leaving 21 bases between the germline ends. CDR3 sequence: CASGSPGDWFGYTF. In DNA, the CDR3 is TGTGCCAGCGGATCGCCGGGGGATTGGTTCGGCTACACCTTC.

The chain links TRBV6-5 to TRBJ1-2; 7 bases line up with TRBD1. The CDR3 consists of 14 residues. The germline V gene has CDR1 MNHEY and CDR2 SVGAGI. J lost 3 bases, V lost 7 bases, and 8 bases had no gene match. Written as DNA, the CDR3 is TGTGCCAGCACCAGGGGGGGATTCGACTATGGCTACACCTTC. Translation gives CASTRGGFDYGYTF.

J is TRBJ1-5 and V is TRBV5-8; the match to TRBD1 covers 9 bases. Germline lookup yields CDR1 SGHTS and CDR2 YDEGEE. The CDR3 is made up of 15 amino acids. Unmatched junction bases numbered 9, after V lost 0 bases and J lost 11 bases. DNA for the CDR3: TGTGCCAGCAGCTTGGGACAGGGGGGACAGGGAGCCCAGCATTTT. Translation: CASSLGQGGQGAQHF.

The chain uses TRBV2 and TRBJ1-2; no clear D. The V gene lost 6 bases and the J gene lost 2 bases, with 7 bases spanning the gap. Germline values: CDR1 SNHLY, CDR2 FYNNEI. CDR3 length: 12 residues. The CDR3 loop is CASRLENYGYTF. CDR3 DNA: TGTGCCAGCAGATTGGAGAACTATGGCTACACCTTC. The full variable domain, in which reference TRBV2 and TRBJ1-2 provide the parts outside the CDR3, is EPEVTQTPSHQVTQMGQEVILRCVPISNHLYFYWYRQILGQKVEFLVSFYNNEISEKSEIFDDQFSVERPDGSNFTLKIRSTKLEDSAMYFCASRLENYGYTFGSGTRLTVV.

In DNA, the CDR3 is TGTGCCAGCAGCTTGTTAGCGGGAGGAGAGCAGTACTTC. It codes for CASSLLAGGEQYF. The chain couples TRBV5-4 to TRBJ2-7; TRBD2 matches 10 bases. Trimming removed 1 base from V and 7 bases from J; junction bases left unmatched: 2. The CDR3 runs to 13 residues. The germline V gene has CDR1 SGHNT and CDR2 YYREEE (reference sequence).

This chain uses TRBV29-1 with TRBJ1-2; D uncertain. The CDR3 is 11 amino acids. The ends were cut back, 3 bases at V and 4 bases at J, with 6 bases in the middle. In germline, CDR1 is SQVTM, CDR2 ANQGSEA. The CDR3 sequence: CSVDYGYGYTF. The CDR3 DNA follows: TGCAGCGTTGATTACGGCTATGGCTACACCTTC.

The V gene is TRBV5-1, the J gene TRBJ2-1; TRBD2 matches 7 bases. Per the germline V gene, CDR1 is SGHRS and CDR2 is YFSETQ. This CDR3 contains 14 residues. V lost 7 bases, J lost 10 bases, and 14 bases stayed unmatched. The CDR3 sequence: CASSLRHREGEQFF. The CDR3 nucleotides are TGCGCCAGCTCCCTCCGTCATAGGGAGGGCGAGCAGTTCTTC.

This chain links TRBV5-4 with TRBJ1-2; no definite D call. This CDR3 is built from 13 residues. V was pared by 4 bases and J by 6 bases, with 13 bases between. Germline V gene sequence: CDR1 SGHNT, CDR2 YYREEE (reference sequence). CDR3 in amino acids: CASSPSHGDGYTF. The CDR3 coding sequence is TGTGCCAGCAGCCCCAGTCACGGCGATGGCTACACCTTC.